These T cell receptor beta chains were read from a single sample in a study of blood T cell repertoires in COVID-19. Libraries were prepared by immunoSEQ multiplex PCR; TCRdb keeps only in-frame clonotypes and omits some of them. This repertoire shows 200,000 to 250,000 clones, approximately 85% found once; its top ten account for 4.5% to 5.5%. Specimen: peripheral blood. All receptors derive from a woman between 65 and 79 years old with COVID-19, enrolled during active disease. Both conserved end residues are part of each CDR3. A D gene is named only where the DNA matches it firmly. A clone size is listed for some rows: how often the clone was seen (once, few, many), or a class if it is expanded.

>few|TRBV29-1|13|TRBJ1-2|.
CSVSVTQNYGYTF
TGCAGCGTTTCGGTGACACAGAACTATGGCTACACCTTC
>once|TRBV6-2/TRBV6-3|14|TRBJ1-2|TRBD1
CASSKTGANYGYTF
TGTGCCAGCAGTAAGACAGGGGCTAACTATGGCTACACCTTC
>.|TRBV7-2|16|TRBJ1-6|.
CASSLTAKSEYSPLHF
TGTGCCAGCAGCCTGACAGCGAAGTCGGAATACTCACCCCTCCACTTT
>.|TRBV19|15|TRBJ2-1|TRBD1
CASRKDRDSYNEQFF
TGTGCCAGTAGAAAGGACAGGGATTCCTACAATGAGCAGTTCTTC
>.|TRBV27|15|TRBJ1-5|.
CASSLRGYSNQPQHF
TGTGCCAGCAGTTTAAGGGGATATAGCAATCAGCCCCAGCATTTT
>.|TRBV28|13|TRBJ1-5|.
CASSVDWNQPQHF
TGTGCCAGCAGTGTAGACTGGAATCAGCCCCAGCATTTT
>few|TRBV19|17|TRBJ2-1|TRBD2
CASLPPISSGRTGEQFF
TGTGCCAGTCTTCCCCCCATCTCTAGCGGGAGGACAGGTGAGCAGTTCTTC
>.|TRBV5-1|15|TRBJ1-1|.
CASSLTQGPNTEAFF
TGCGCCAGCAGCTTAACCCAGGGGCCGAACACTGAAGCTTTCTTT
>.|TRBV27|15|TRBJ2-7|TRBD2
CASSPLAGRSYEQYF
TGTGCCAGCAGTCCCCTAGCGGGACGTTCCTACGAGCAGTACTTC
>.|TRBV6-2/TRBV6-3|16|TRBJ1-2|.
CASSAQGFGLDYGYTF
TGTGCCAGCAGTGCACAGGGATTCGGACTTGACTATGGCTACACCTTC
>.|TRBV5-1|14|TRBJ1-4|TRBD1
CASSLGQGRQKLFF
TGCGCCAGCAGCTTGGGACAGGGGAGGCAAAAACTGTTTTTT
>.|TRBV6-5|15|TRBJ2-7|TRBD2
CASSYSGLIFYEQYF
TGTGCCAGCAGTTACTCGGGACTAATATTCTACGAGCAGTACTTC
>few|TRBV3-1/TRBV3-2|14|TRBJ1-5|.
CASSQGGRSQPQHF
TGTGCCAGCAGCCAAGGTGGCAGGTCTCAGCCCCAGCATTTT
>.|TRBV3-1/TRBV3-2|16|TRBJ2-5|.
CASSQGYRERRETQYF
TGTGCCAGCAGCCAAGGGTACCGGGAGCGTCGTGAGACCCAGTACTTC
>.|TRBV5-3|14|TRBJ1-5|.
CARSLCDNYQPQHF
TGTGCCAGAAGCTTGTGTGACAATTACCAGCCCCAGCATTTT
>.|TRBV19|13|TRBJ1-5|.
CASSRQINQPQHF
TGTGCCAGTAGCCGACAGATCAATCAGCCCCAGCATTTT
>.|TRBV5-3|16|TRBJ2-1|.
CARSLTLASSYNEQFF
TGTGCCAGAAGCTTGACTCTAGCTAGCTCCTACAATGAGCAGTTCTTC
>many|TRBV6-6|14|TRBJ1-1|.
CASSLPRESTEAFF
TGTGCCAGCAGCTTACCCAGGGAAAGCACTGAAGCTTTCTTT
>.|TRBV29-1|14|TRBJ2-1|TRBD2
CSGNLAGRTNEQFF
TGCAGCGGGAACCTAGCGGGAAGAACCAATGAGCAGTTCTTC
>.|TRBV11-2|16|TRBJ2-4|TRBD2
CASSPRAGGLLGIQYF
TGTGCCAGCAGCCCCCGAGCGGGAGGACTCCTTGGCATTCAGTACTTC
>once|TRBV3-1/TRBV3-2|15|TRBJ2-7|.
CASSQDQIYSYEQYF
TGTGCCAGCAGCCAAGATCAGATTTACTCCTACGAGCAGTACTTC
>.|TRBV28|14|TRBJ1-1|.
CASSLLQVNTEAFF
TGTGCCAGCAGTTTATTACAGGTGAACACTGAAGCTTTCTTT
>.|TRBV5-5|14|TRBJ2-1|.
CASSLILGYNEQFF
TGTGCCAGCAGCTTGATACTAGGATACAATGAGCAGTTCTTC
>.|TRBV6-5|15|TRBJ1-1|TRBD1
CASSYSDRVGAEAFF
TGTGCCAGCAGTTACTCGGACAGGGTAGGAGCTGAAGCTTTCTTT
>.|TRBV19|15|TRBJ1-2|.
CASRQSSGEGYGYTF
TGTGCCAGTCGCCAATCGTCAGGGGAGGGGTATGGCTACACCTTC
>.|TRBV7-3|14|TRBJ2-1|.
CASSLSSTLNEQFF
TGTGCCAGCAGCTTGTCCTCTACTTTGAATGAGCAGTTCTTC
>.|TRBV19|13|TRBJ2-3|.
CASSISSGDTQYF
TGTGCCAGTAGTATTTCATCAGGGGATACGCAGTATTTT
>.|TRBV28|15|TRBJ2-1|.
CASRPSGDSYNEQFF
TGTGCCAGCAGACCTTCCGGGGACTCTTACAATGAGCAGTTCTTC
>.|TRBV5-6|14|TRBJ2-7|TRBD2
CASSPMAGDYEQYF
TGTGCCAGCAGCCCTATGGCGGGAGACTACGAGCAGTACTTC
>.|TRBV2|15|TRBJ2-3|.
CASRVTEPLKNTQYF
TGTGCCAGCAGGGTGACAGAACCCCTTAAGAATACGCAGTATTTT
>.|TRBV3-1/TRBV3-2|17|TRBJ2-1|TRBD2
CASSHLGGLAAPKGQFF
TGTGCCAGCAGCCACCTAGGAGGCCTAGCGGCCCCCAAAGGGCAGTTCTTC
>.|TRBV5-6|14|TRBJ1-4|TRBD1
CASSFDRVDEKLFF
TGTGCCAGCAGCTTCGACAGGGTAGATGAAAAACTGTTTTTT
>few|TRBV3-1/TRBV3-2|13|TRBJ1-1|.
CASSQQVNTEAFF
TGTGCCAGCAGCCAACAGGTGAACACTGAAGCTTTCTTT
>.|TRBV7-2|15|TRBJ2-2|.
CASSLVGTGTGELFF
TGTGCCAGCAGCTTAGTTGGAACAGGCACCGGGGAGCTGTTTTTT
>.|TRBV7-6|16|TRBJ2-3|TRBD2
CAGAEWSGRGTDTQYF
TGTGCCGGAGCAGAATGGAGCGGGAGGGGCACAGATACGCAGTATTTT
>.|TRBV5-1|14|TRBJ2-7|TRBD1
CASSLRYRGAEQYF
TGCGCCAGCAGCTTGCGGTACAGGGGGGCCGAGCAGTACTTC
>.|TRBV7-2|17|TRBJ2-5|TRBD2
CASSSSFSGRAFETQYF
TGTGCCAGCAGCTCTAGCTTTAGCGGGAGGGCCTTTGAGACCCAGTACTTC
>.|TRBV6-2/TRBV6-3|15|TRBJ2-7|TRBD2
CASSYSTSDFYEQYF
TGTGCCAGCAGTTACTCGACTAGCGACTTCTACGAGCAGTACTTC
>once|TRBV18|16|TRBJ2-7|TRBD2
CASSPPGLAGGNEQYF
TGTGCCAGCTCACCTCCGGGACTAGCGGGAGGTAACGAGCAGTACTTC
>.|TRBV4-1|15|TRBJ1-4|.
CASSQDVGTFEKLFF
TGCGCCAGCAGCCAAGATGTCGGGACTTTCGAAAAACTGTTTTTT
>.|TRBV5-1|15|TRBJ1-6|TRBD1
CASSHGTGDNSPLHF
TGCGCCAGCAGCCATGGGACAGGGGATAATTCACCCCTCCACTTT
>.|TRBV30|17|TRBJ1-1|TRBD1
CAWSIHPTGGYNTEAFF
TGTGCCTGGAGTATACATCCGACAGGGGGCTATAACACTGAAGCTTTCTTT
>.|TRBV5-6|15|TRBJ2-7|.
CASSFGGSRSYEQYF
TGTGCCAGCAGCTTTGGTGGGAGCAGAAGCTACGAGCAGTACTTC
>.|TRBV4-2|16|TRBJ1-5|.
CASSLEAGRSNQPQHF
TGTGCCAGCAGCTTAGAAGCAGGGCGGAGCAATCAGCCCCAGCATTTT
>.|TRBV19|14|TRBJ1-5|.
CASSIGGPSQPQHF
TGTGCCAGTAGTATTGGCGGGCCCAGTCAGCCCCAGCATTTT
>few|TRBV25-1|14|TRBJ1-6|.
CASKGQGKYSPLHF
TGTGCCAGCAAGGGTCAGGGGAAATACTCACCCCTCCACTTT
>.|TRBV3-1/TRBV3-2|18|TRBJ2-5|TRBD2
CASSQDSTSGLPAETQYF
TGTGCCAGCAGCCAAGATAGCACTAGCGGACTGCCGGCGGAGACCCAGTACTTC
>once|TRBV7-2|14|TRBJ1-3|TRBD1
CASSLGPQGGTIYF
TGTGCCAGCAGCTTGGGACCACAGGGGGGCACCATATATTTT
>.|TRBV5-6|15|TRBJ1-2|TRBD1
CASSPGGTGDYGYTF
TGTGCCAGCAGCCCTGGGGGGACAGGAGATTATGGCTACACCTTC
>.|TRBV29-1|12|TRBJ2-1|TRBD2
CSARPAGGPPFF
TGCAGCGCCCGACCGGCGGGAGGGCCCCCGTTCTTC
>.|TRBV6-6|15|TRBJ1-6|TRBD1
CASSTGTASRSPLHF
TGTGCCAGCAGTACCGGGACAGCTAGTCGTTCACCCCTCCACTTT
>.|TRBV28|15|TRBJ1-3|.
CASSWGGATGNTIYF
TGTGCCAGCAGTTGGGGGGGCGCCACAGGAAACACCATATATTTT
>.|TRBV28|13|TRBJ2-7|.
CATRRRIPYEQYF
TGTGCCACCAGAAGGAGGATACCCTACGAGCAGTACTTC
>once|TRBV6-5|16|TRBJ2-2|TRBD1
CASSSTPGGWTGELFF
TGTGCCAGCAGTTCAACCCCAGGGGGCTGGACCGGGGAGCTGTTTTTT
>.|TRBV6-5|16|TRBJ2-2|.
CASSYSLEVETGELFF
TGTGCCAGCAGTTACTCTCTGGAGGTGGAAACCGGGGAGCTGTTTTTT